The rows below give T cell receptor beta chains drawn from one sample of a study of response to subunit inactivated influenza vaccine. MiXCR, applied by TCRdb to the RT-PCR reads, yields one record per CDR3 protein. The data show under 550,000 distinct CDR3 sequences, 6% to 9% seen once. The sample in question was PBMCs from blood, obtained about 23 months after vaccination. Every receptor here comes from a man aged 50 to 69 who received an inactivated influenza vaccine. The CDR3 runs from the conserved cysteine through the conserved F or W. Fields, in order: J gene, V gene, D gene, clone size, CDR3 protein, CDR3 DNA. The D gene is left open where the match is weak. Rows give clone size only sometimes, using once, few, many, or a class for an expanded clone.

>TRBJ2-7|TRBV7-2|NA|NA
CASSLKATYEQYF
TGTGCCAGCAGCTTAAAGGCCACCTACGAGCAGTACTTC
>TRBJ2-2|TRBV30|NA|few
CAWSVQVGGGTGELFF
TGTGCCTGGAGTGTACAGGTGGGGGGCGGCACCGGGGAGCTGTTTTTT
>TRBJ2-7|TRBV27|NA|many
CAKFSGYDEQYF
TGTGCCAAGTTTAGTGGGTATGACGAGCAGTACTTC
>TRBJ2-7|TRBV6-2/TRBV6-3|TRBD1|NA
CASSGARTGTTYEQYF
TGTGCCAGCAGTGGAGCCCGGACAGGGACCACCTACGAGCAGTACTTC
>TRBJ2-5|TRBV7-2|NA|NA
CASSLPGFVETQYF
TGTGCCAGCAGCTTACCAGGGTTCGTTGAGACCCAGTACTTC
>TRBJ2-7|TRBV29-1|TRBD2|few
CSVASGRGSHEQYF
TGCAGCGTTGCGAGCGGGAGGGGCTCCCACGAGCAGTACTTC
>TRBJ2-3|TRBV14|TRBD1|NA
CASSPRDRQITDTQYF
TGTGCCAGCAGCCCGCGGGACAGGCAAATCACAGATACGCAGTATTTT
>TRBJ2-3|TRBV27|TRBD1|NA
CASSRTGRTDTQYF
TGTGCCAGCAGTCGGACAGGGAGGACAGATACGCAGTATTTT
>TRBJ2-2|TRBV5-1|TRBD1|NA
CASSWTGLKTGELFF
TGCGCCAGCAGTTGGACAGGTCTGAAGACCGGGGAGCTGTTTTTT
>TRBJ2-5|TRBV11-2|TRBD2|NA
CASSFGRGGQETQYF
TGTGCCAGCAGCTTCGGACGGGGGGGACAAGAGACCCAGTACTTC
>TRBJ1-1|TRBV5-1|NA|many
CASSFGGGVNTEAFF
TGCGCCAGCAGCTTCGGGGGAGGTGTGAACACTGAAGCTTTCTTT
>TRBJ2-7|TRBV4-1|NA|NA
CASRLRPGLTPYEQYF
TGCGCCAGCAGGCTCCGCCCGGGTTTGACTCCCTACGAGCAGTACTTC
>TRBJ1-1|TRBV21-1|NA|NA
CASSPVRGRTTEAFF
TGTGCCAGCAGCCCGGTTCGGGGGAGGACCACCGAAGCTTTCTTT
>TRBJ1-2|TRBV5-1|TRBD1|NA
CASSGRDRFTF
TGCGCCAGCAGCGGCCGGGACAGGTTCACCTTC
>TRBJ2-1|TRBV12-3/TRBV12-4|TRBD2|NA
CASRPLRLAGDHYNEQFF
TGTGCCAGCAGGCCCTTGCGACTAGCGGGGGACCATTACAATGAGCAGTTCTTC
>TRBJ1-5|TRBV2|NA|few
CASSDRQRTQHF
TGTGCCAGCAGTGATCGACAAAGGACCCAGCATTTT